The clone carrying this T cell receptor beta chain was detected only once. TCRdb's copy holds only in-frame clones and misses some; the assay was immunoSEQ multiplex PCR. The sample has tens of thousands of clones, 70% to 90% seen once. This sample was taken from a study of radiotherapy plus CTLA-4 blockade in lung cancer. The CDR3 is 17 amino acids. J was trimmed by 4 bases and V by 7 bases; bases with no gene match: 16. Germline V lookup: CDR1 MDHEN, CDR2 SYDVKM. The V and J genes are TRBV28 and TRBJ1-3, with TRBD1 matching over 7 bases. The sample was peripheral blood, taken from a patient treated with radiotherapy plus ipilimumab. The sequence was collected from a human donor with non-small cell lung cancer whose response to radiotherapy plus ipilimumab could not be evaluated. The CDR3 reads CASTSHSRTGRGNTIYF. Written as DNA, the CDR3 is TGTGCCAGCACTTCCCACTCCAGGACAGGCCGGGGAAACACCATATATTTT.